This is a list of T cell receptor beta chains from one sample in a study of control samples from healthy donors and cancer patients. Some clones are missing from TCRdb's copy, which holds only in-frame ones; the method was immunoSEQ multiplex PCR. The repertoire holds more than 35,000 clones, around 83% seen once, with around a fifth in the top ten. Sequencing used PBMCs. Every receptor here comes from a woman aged 55-75 years with lung cancer. CDR3s leave out the opening cysteine and the closing phenylalanine or tryptophan. The order of the fields is D gene, V gene, CDR3 length, CDR3 protein. D genes are given only for firm matches.

>-|TRBV13|14
ASSPRGASGNTEAF
>-|TRBV7-9|12
ASSRPGVPEKLF
>-|TRBV29-1|11
SAQNQGTYEQY
>TRBD2|TRBV4-1|13
ASSLHGTSQETQY
>TRBD1|TRBV11-2|12
ASSLRGTGGEQY
>-|TRBV3-1/TRBV3-2|12
ASSSGSSGNTIY
>-|TRBV19|15
ATSNRDASLVGDIQY
>-|TRBV3-1/TRBV3-2|15
ASSRAAPISSDNEQF
>TRBD2|TRBV27|13
ASSVTSGSAYEQY
>-|TRBV5-1|12
ASSLLGMNTEAF
>-|TRBV4-1|13
ASSPSDSSNYGYT
>TRBD2|TRBV12-5|15
ASGLGGTSGITDTQY
>TRBD1|TRBV5-4|11
ASSLEGGSEQY
>-|TRBV5-6|10
ASSLRGHGYT
>TRBD1|TRBV5-4|12
ASSLQGGNSPLH
>-|TRBV10-3|13
ATWGAGQNTDTQY
>TRBD1|TRBV7-9|11
ASRGTGAHEQY
>-|TRBV7-2|10
ASSLALNEQY
>-|TRBV7-8|14
ASSFLLGVSGNTIY
>-|TRBV7-3|11
ASSSAAPGELF
>-|TRBV3-1/TRBV3-2|10
ASKSLGETQY
>-|TRBV18|11
ASSEAENTEAF
>TRBD1|TRBV6-2/TRBV6-3|12
ASSLTGVTDTQY
>TRBD2|TRBV19|13
ASSPTLAGYYEQY
>-|TRBV7-2|13
ASSLAGGAGYGYT
>TRBD1|TRBV5-8|13
ASSLDRGYPYEQY
>TRBD1|TRBV2|11
ASRGQGRTEAF
>TRBD1|TRBV2|12
ASNTQGAGTEAF
>-|TRBV5-1|13
ASSLLRTATDTQY
>-|TRBV25-1|12
ASSYGSGVDTQY
>-|TRBV4-3|13
ASSQAHRVGEKLF
>-|TRBV2|10
ASTGGRNEQF
>-|TRBV18|10
ASSPPASTQY
>TRBD1|TRBV18|11
ASSRGQEEKLF
>-|TRBV20-1|9
SASQRYEQF
>-|TRBV7-9|15
ASSRGPGILGRTEAF
>-|TRBV7-6|14
ASSLVPGANTGELF
>-|TRBV24-1|12
ATSPRAGANVLT
>TRBD2|TRBV5-1|12
ASTPGLVPDTQY
>TRBD1|TRBV2|11
ASLGQGGTEAF
>-|TRBV6-5|11
ASKISGANVLT
>TRBD2|TRBV10-3|12
AISPESGANEQF
>TRBD2|TRBV11-2|17
ASSLEGTSGRLDTGELF
>-|TRBV5-1|12
ASSLERGITEAF
>-|TRBV15|13
ATSRDTGSLYGYT
>-|TRBV3-1/TRBV3-2|13
ASSQVVGDAGELF
>TRBD1|TRBV27|14
ASSLGGRGGNSPLH
>-|TRBV13|12
ASSLWGPTYEQY
>TRBD2|TRBV6-6|13
ASSSTSGGYNEQF
>TRBD2|TRBV5-1|14
ASSLGLAGDTDTQY
>-|TRBV6-5|10
ASSYSGKEAF
>-|TRBV5-4|13
ASSAPWGGNSPLH
>-|TRBV5-1|13
ASSPVGSSVETQY
>-|TRBV30|12
AWSKGSWATEAF